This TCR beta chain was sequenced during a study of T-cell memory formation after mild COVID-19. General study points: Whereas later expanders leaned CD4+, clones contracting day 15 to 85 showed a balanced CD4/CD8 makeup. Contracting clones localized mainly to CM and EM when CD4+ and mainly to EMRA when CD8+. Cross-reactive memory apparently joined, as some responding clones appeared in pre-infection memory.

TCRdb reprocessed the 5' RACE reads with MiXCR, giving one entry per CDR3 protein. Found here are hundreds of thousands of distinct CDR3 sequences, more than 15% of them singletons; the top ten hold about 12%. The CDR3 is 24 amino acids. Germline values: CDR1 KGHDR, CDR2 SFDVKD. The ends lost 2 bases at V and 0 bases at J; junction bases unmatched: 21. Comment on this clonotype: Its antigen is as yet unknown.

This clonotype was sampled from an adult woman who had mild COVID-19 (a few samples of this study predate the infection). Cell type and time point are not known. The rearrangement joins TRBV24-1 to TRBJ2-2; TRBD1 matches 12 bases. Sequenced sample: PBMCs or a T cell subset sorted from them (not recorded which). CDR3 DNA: TGTGCCACCAGTGATTGGGGACAGGGGGCTAAGTCCGCCCCAGAGACCGCGAACACCGGGGAGCTGTTTTTT. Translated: CATSDWGQGAKSAPETANTGELFF.